The 23 T cell receptor beta chains in this list originate from one sample, sequenced in a study of response to subunit inactivated influenza vaccine. In TCRdb, the RT-PCR reads were re-called with MiXCR into one record per CDR3 protein. This table holds approximately 570,000 distinct CDR3 sequences, less than 8% found once. This sample comprised PBMCs from blood, obtained roughly 24 months after vaccination. The receptors originated from a man between 50 and 70 years old who received an inactivated influenza vaccine.

This clonotype was counted at least ten times. The chain joins TRBV5-1 to TRBJ2-3; D is uncertain. CDR3 length: 14 amino acids. V dropped 0 bases and J dropped 2 bases, with 7 bases sitting between them. Germline CDR1 reads SGHRS; CDR2 reads YFSETQ. The CDR3 DNA reads as TGCGCCAGCAGCTTGGAGCAACCCACAGATACGCAGTATTTT. The encoded protein is CASSLEQPTDTQYF.

The V call is TRBV7-2, the J call TRBJ1-1; D is unresolved. Trimming removed 4 bases from V and 10 bases from J, with 13 bases in between. Germline V gives CDR1 SGHTA, CDR2 FQGNSA. The CDR3 sequence is 12 residues long. The CDR3 spells CASSSGRGRAFF. The CDR3, as DNA: TGTGCCAGCAGCTCTGGTCGAGGGAGAGCTTTCTTT.

This clonotype was detected only a few times. The V call is TRBV4-2, the J call TRBJ2-7; 12 bases align to TRBD2. The CDR3 extends over 16 amino acids. Germline lookup yields CDR1 LGHNA and CDR2 YNFKEQ. The V and J ends lost 4 bases and 4 bases, in that order; junction bases with no gene match: 8. The CDR3 protein is CASSPGRLAGAYEQYF. CDR3 DNA: TGTGCCAGCAGCCCGGGGAGACTAGCGGGAGCTTACGAGCAGTACTTC.

This clonotype was detected many times. V gene TRBV11-2 combines with J gene TRBJ2-2; D remains ambiguous. Germline CDR1 and CDR2: SGHAT and FQNNGV. This CDR3 comprises 14 residues. V lost 5 bases to trimming and J lost 3 bases, with 10 bases between them. CDR3 residues: CASSPRWDTGELFF. CDR3 DNA: TGTGCCAGCAGCCCCCGGTGGGACACCGGGGAGCTGTTTTTT.

The chain couples TRBV6-5 to TRBJ2-7; D unclear. CDR1 is MNHEY and CDR2 is SVGAGI in the germline V gene. Trimming took off 2 bases at V and 0 bases at J, with 14 bases between the two ends. CDR3 length: 16 residues. CDR3 nucleotide sequence: TGTGCCAGCAGTTACAGTGGGCAGCGATTCTCCTACGAGCAGTACTTC. Amino acids: CASSYSGQRFSYEQYF.

This clonotype was picked up a small number of times. This chain uses TRBV20-1 with TRBJ2-5; 7 positions match TRBD1. The V gene end was trimmed by 6 bases and the J gene end by 0 bases; junction bases not matched to a gene: 10. Germline CDR1 and CDR2: DFQATT and SNEGSKA (reference sequence). The CDR3 has 15 amino acids. CDR3 DNA sequence: TGCAGTGCGCGGCAAGGGACAGCGTACCAAGAGACCCAGTACTTC. Translating gives CSARQGTAYQETQYF.

The sample holds many counts of this clonotype. The chain combines TRBV11-2 with TRBJ2-3, with D possibly being TRBD1 or TRBD2 (5 bases each). This CDR3 spans 15 amino acids. V gave up 3 bases and J gave up 5 bases, with 15 bases separating them. Germline V lookup: CDR1 SGHAT, CDR2 FQNNGV. The CDR3 protein is CASSLGTPKVDTQYF. CDR3 in DNA: TGTGCCAGCAGCTTGGGGACGCCGAAGGTAGATACGCAGTATTTT.

The sample holds a few counts of this clonotype. The rearrangement joins TRBV5-1 to TRBJ2-1, with a weak D call TRBD2 (6 bases). The CDR3 is 16 amino acids. Per the germline V gene, CDR1 is SGHRS and CDR2 is YFSETQ. V lost 0 bases and J 0 bases, leaving 10 bases between the germline ends. Here the CDR3 reads CASSLEARGSYNEQFF. Written as DNA, the CDR3 is TGCGCCAGCAGCTTGGAAGCGCGGGGCTCCTACAATGAGCAGTTCTTC.

This clonotype was recorded at least ten times. This chain joins TRBV12-3 or TRBV12-4 and TRBJ2-5; D is possibly TRBD2 (5 bases). V dropped 2 bases and J dropped 4 bases, with 8 bases sitting between them. This CDR3 is 13 amino acids long. This CDR3 reads CASSLRERETQYF. The CDR3 nucleotides are TGTGCCAGCAGTTTAAGGGAGAGAGAGACCCAGTACTTC.

Here the CDR3 DNA reads TGTGCTAGTGGTTTGAATCGACAGGGCGCACAAGAGACCCAGTACTTC. It codes for CASGLNRQGAQETQYF. The rearrangement links TRBV12-5 to TRBJ2-5, with 7 bases that match TRBD1. Germline-derived CDR1 and CDR2 are LGHNT and FRNRAP. The CDR3 is 16 amino acids. With V trimmed by 2 bases and J by 2 bases, 8 bases remained unmatched.

This clonotype was detected only a few times. The CDR3 DNA is TGTGCCAGCAGTGTCGGGACAGGGTCGTACGGCTATGGCTACACCTTC. Protein sequence: CASSVGTGSYGYGYTF. The chain is built from TRBV6-1 and TRBJ1-2; 9 nucleotides line up with TRBD1. Losses at the gene ends were 4 bases for V and 4 bases for J; bases not matched to a gene: 10. CDR1 is MNHNS and CDR2 is SASEGT in the germline V gene. This CDR3 contains 16 residues.

This chain links TRBV10-3 with TRBJ2-3; a possible D gene is TRBD2 (6 bases). CDR3 length: 13 amino acids. V lost 4 bases and J 5 bases, leaving 10 bases between the germline ends. Germline V CDR1 and CDR2: ENHRY, SYGVKD. The CDR3, as DNA: TGTGCCATCAGTGGCGGGACGGGAGATACGCAGTATTTT. Its translation is CAISGGTGDTQYF.

There are a few counts of this clonotype. The genes are TRBV4-2 and TRBJ2-7; TRBD1 aligns across 10 bases. This CDR3 has 15 residues. The trim removed 3 bases at V and 4 bases at J, leaving 6 bases unmatched. CDR1 and CDR2 from the germline V gene are LGHNA and YNFKEQ. The CDR3 loop is CASSQAPGQGYEQYF. The CDR3 coding sequence is TGTGCCAGCAGCCAGGCGCCGGGACAGGGGTACGAGCAGTACTTC.

The sample holds a few counts of this clonotype. The rearrangement joins TRBV23-1 to TRBJ2-1, with TRBD1 matching over 7 bases. TRBV23-1 is treated as an ORF (open reading frame) with a function not yet certain. V lost 2 bases, J lost 0 bases, and 7 bases stayed unmatched. The CDR3 runs 17 residues. CDR3: CASSQTPTGISYNEQFF. The CDR3 coding sequence is TGCGCCAGCAGTCAAACCCCGACAGGGATCTCCTACAATGAGCAGTTCTTC.

V is TRBV18 and J is TRBJ2-7, with D possibly being TRBD1 or TRBD2 (5 bases each). CDR3 length equals 14 residues. V lost 3 bases, J lost 3 bases, and 12 bases lay in between. Germline CDR1 reads KGHSH; CDR2 reads LQKENI. The CDR3 reads CASSPRDGDYEQYF. CDR3 bases: TGTGCCAGCTCACCCCGGGACGGGGACTACGAGCAGTACTTC.

This clonotype was picked up a small number of times. The rearrangement uses TRBV27 and TRBJ2-1; D may be TRBD2 (6 bases). The CDR3 extends over 16 amino acids. Germline loops: CDR1 MNHEY, CDR2 SMNVEV (reference sequence). V lost 6 bases and J lost 4, with 19 bases in between. The CDR3 DNA is TGTGCCAGCAGCCTATACGGGGTAGCGGTGTACAATGAGCAGTTCTTC. Amino acid sequence: CASSLYGVAVYNEQFF.

The CDR3 DNA follows: TGCGCCAGCAGCCGAGGGACTGCAAGTGGAGATACGCAGTATTTT. Translating it yields CASSRGTASGDTQYF. The chain couples TRBV4-1 to TRBJ2-3; TRBD2 might be the D (6 bases). V gave up 4 bases and J gave up 5 bases, with 16 bases separating them. The CDR3 covers 15 residues. Germline V CDR1 and CDR2: MGHRA, YSYEKL.

Many counts were recorded for this clonotype. The chain is built from TRBV5-5 and TRBJ2-1; TRBD1 matches at 8 bases. CDR3 length: 15 residues. The germline V gene encodes CDR1 SGHKS and CDR2 YYEKEE (reference sequence). J gave up 12 bases and V 0 bases, and 11 bases lay outside the gene matches. CDR3 protein: CASSLAGQGYFGQFF. The DNA of the CDR3 is TGTGCCAGCAGCTTGGCCGGACAGGGTTATTTCGGGCAGTTCTTC.

J is TRBJ2-2 and V is TRBV10-3; D is perhaps TRBD1 (5 bases). The CDR3 has 14 amino acids. Germline-derived CDR1 and CDR2 are ENHRY and SYGVKD. With 6 bases removed from V and 2 bases from J, the gap between germline ends came to 10 bases. The CDR3 DNA reads TGTGCCATCAGGGCTGGGGCCAACACCGGGGAGCTGTTTTTT. This sequence encodes CAIRAGANTGELFF.

The chain links TRBV30 to TRBJ2-3; 8 bases align to TRBD1. Germline V gives CDR1 GTSNPN, CDR2 SVGIG (reference sequence). This CDR3 contains 14 residues. The trim removed 7 bases at V and 5 bases at J, leaving 11 bases unmatched. This CDR3 reads CASDRGLSGDTQYF. CDR3 coding DNA: TGTGCCTCTGACAGGGGACTCAGTGGAGATACGCAGTATTTT.

This clonotype has just a few counts. The gene calls are TRBV4-1 and TRBJ1-6, with TRBD1 matching over 8 bases. CDR3 size: 16 residues. Germline V gene lookup returns CDR1 MGHRA and CDR2 YSYEKL. J gave up 6 bases and V 0 bases, and 4 bases lay outside the gene matches. The CDR3 region is CASSQESQGANSPLHF. CDR3 sequence (DNA): TGCGCCAGCAGCCAAGAAAGTCAGGGGGCTAATTCACCCCTCCACTTT.

The chain's CDR3 is CSARGKAGLNEQYF. The CDR3, as DNA: TGCAGTGCTAGAGGGAAGGCAGGGTTGAACGAGCAGTACTTC. J is TRBJ2-7 and V is TRBV20-1, with D perhaps matching TRBD1 (5 bases). The CDR3 spans 14 residues. Germline V gives CDR1 DFQATT, CDR2 SNEGSKA (reference sequence). The V end lost 1 base, the J end lost 5 bases, and 15 bases lay between the germline ends.

This clonotype was observed at least ten times. The gene calls are TRBV4-3 and TRBJ1-2; 8 positions agree with TRBD1. This CDR3 has 15 amino acids. V shed 1 base, J shed 4 bases, and the junction held 5 bases outside the gene matches. CDR1 is LGHNA and CDR2 is YSLEER in the germline V gene. CDR3 in DNA: TGCGCCAGCAGCCAAGGACAGGGGCACCTCTATGGCTACACCTTC. It yields the protein CASSQGQGHLYGYTF.